This T cell receptor beta chain was identified in a study of T cells in localized non-small cell lung cancer. Study results and caveats: Longer overall survival associated with higher blood T cell density; shorter survival with higher adjacent-lung clonality. Within adjacent lung there appeared a median 57 of the top 100 tumor clones.

Germline V gene data show CDR1 as LNHDA and CDR2 as SQIVND (reference sequence). V lost 4 bases and J lost 7, with 8 bases in between. The CDR3 is 12 residues long. Profiling relied on immunoSEQ multiplex PCR, and the TCRdb table lists in-frame clones only, not all of them. This table has roughly 2,600 clones, approximately 25% appearing once. Comments on this clone: Its antigen remains unknown.

This clonotype was sampled from a male donor aged 60 or over with stage II lung adenocarcinoma. The V call is TRBV19, the J call TRBJ2-1; D ambiguous. The sample was lung tumor tissue, taken before any cancer treatment. Here the CDR3 reads CASSTGWNEQFF. The CDR3 nucleotides are TGTGCCAGTAGTACTGGATGGAATGAGCAGTTCTTC.